This TCR beta chain was captured in a study of blood T cell repertoires in COVID-19. On the study more broadly: Nucleic acid was either cDNA or gDNA, and it came from T cells, B-cell-depleted T cells, or PBMCs.

Across under 25 US areas, participants ranged in age from about 18 to 90 years. Participants were placed into cohorts based on the clinical history they reported. Germline CDR1 SGHVS, CDR2 FQNEAQ. V was pared by 4 bases and J by 0 bases, with 7 bases between. The CDR3 totals 15 residues. The data were produced by immunoSEQ multiplex PCR, yet TCRdb's version contains in-frame clones alone and is incomplete. Of about 270,000 clones listed, less than 95% are singletons. The sequenced sample consisted of PBMCs or T cells enriched from blood (not recorded which). V is TRBV7-8 and J is TRBJ1-6; D gene unclear. The receptor comes from a man aged 35-49 years who had been exposed to COVID-19. Written as DNA, the CDR3 is TGTGCCAGCAGCTCCAAGCGCTCCTATAATTCACCCCTCCACTTT. It is translated as CASSSKRSYNSPLHF. The whole variable domain, filled in from reference TRBV7-8 and TRBJ1-6, reads GAGVSQSPRYKVAKRGQDVALRCDPISGHVSLFWYQQALGQGPEFLTYFQNEAQLDKSGLPSDRFFAERPEGSVSTLKIQRTQQEDSAVYLCASSSKRSYNSPLHFGNGTRLTVT.